This passage covers 17 T cell receptor beta chains from one sample sequenced in a study of shared clonotypes between healthy human individuals. The protocol was immunoSEQ multiplex PCR, while the TCRdb copy is restricted to in-frame clones and leaves out a portion. Of over 700,000 clones in the sample, 72% were seen once. Sequenced input: memory CD4+ T cells sorted from blood. The subset: CD45RA-negative fraction. The receptors were gathered from a woman aged 30 to 39 in good health.

The chain employs TRBV6-1 and TRBJ1-2; D is undetermined. Per the germline V gene, CDR1 is MNHNS and CDR2 is SASEGT. V shed 3 bases and J shed 7 bases, with 15 bases lying between them. The length of the CDR3 is 14 residues. In DNA, the CDR3 is TGTGCCAGCAGTGAGAACCCCGGCCCTCTTGGCTACACCTTC. Translation: CASSENPGPLGYTF.

This chain joins TRBV29-1 and TRBJ2-7; D possibly corresponds to TRBD2 (7 bases). V was pared by 4 bases and J by 4 bases, with 29 bases between. Per the germline V gene, CDR1 is SQVTM and CDR2 is ANQGSEA. The CDR3 spans 18 residues. The CDR3 reads CSVVNPATRGGRGYEQYF. DNA of the CDR3: TGCAGCGTTGTCAACCCCGCTACGAGGGGGGGACGGGGTTACGAGCAGTACTTC.

The rearrangement links TRBV7-8 to TRBJ1-3, with D unclear. V was shortened by 5 bases and J by 0 bases, with 8 bases between the two germline ends. From germline, CDR1 is SGHVS and CDR2 FQNEAQ. This CDR3 contains 14 residues. CDR3 in DNA: TGTGCCAGCAGCACCGCGGTCTCTGGAAACACCATATATTTT. This gives the protein CASSTAVSGNTIYF.

In this sample, this clone turned up once. The J gene is TRBJ2-7, the V gene TRBV7-2, with a weak D call TRBD2 (6 bases). V was cut by 0 bases and J by 5 bases, with 8 bases left in between. This CDR3 has 13 residues. CDR1 is SGHTA, CDR2 FQGNSA, per germline. The chain's CDR3 is CASSLAGGDEQYF. The CDR3 DNA reads TGTGCCAGCAGCTTAGCCGGAGGGGACGAGCAGTACTTC.

This chain uses TRBV2 with TRBJ2-5, with 9 bases matching TRBD2. Germline trimming cut 6 bases from V and 1 base from J; bases unmatched to any gene: 12. This CDR3 has 17 amino acids. Germline CDR1 and CDR2: SNHLY and FYNNEI. In DNA, the CDR3 is TGTGCCAGCAGGCCCCCCCCCAGCGGGAGGTCCCAAGAGACCCAGTACTTC. Its translation is CASRPPPSGRSQETQYF.

Remarks on this clone: The same CDR3 is also encoded by other DNA sequences in this sample. V gene TRBV30 combines with J gene TRBJ1-2, with D maybe TRBD1 (5 bases). V lost 0 bases and J lost 5, with 7 bases in between. The length of the CDR3 is 12 residues. CDR1 is GTSNPN, CDR2 SVGIG, per germline (reference sequence). In DNA, the CDR3 is TGTGCCTGGAGTGTTGGGGGATATGGCTACACCTTC. This encodes CAWSVGGYGYTF.

This clone was seen a handful of times. The CDR3 DNA sequence: TGCGCCAGCAGCCAAGAAGACGCTAGCGGGCGGGATTCCTACAATGAGCAGTTCTTC. Its translation is CASSQEDASGRDSYNEQFF. The J gene is TRBJ2-1, the V gene TRBV4-1; 8 bases fit TRBD2. Germline V gene lookup returns CDR1 MGHRA and CDR2 YSYEKL. With V trimmed by 0 bases and J by 1 base, 11 bases remained unmatched. CDR3 length equals 19 residues.

CDR3 coding DNA: TGTGCCAGCAGTTTCAGTGAAGTGACTGAAGCTTTCTTT. This gives the protein CASSFSEVTEAFF. This sequence joins TRBV27 and TRBJ1-1; D remains ambiguous. The V end lost 3 bases, the J end lost 5 bases, and 10 bases lay between the germline ends. The V gene's germline CDR1 is MNHEY and CDR2 SMNVEV (reference sequence). The CDR3 is 13 amino acids.

This clone was counted a few times. Additional DNA sequences in this sample encode the identical CDR3. The chain carries TRBV2 and TRBJ2-7, with D possibly TRBD2 on 5 matching bases. The CDR3 is made up of 12 amino acids. Germline V gene lookup returns CDR1 SNHLY and CDR2 FYNNEI. The germline V and J ends were trimmed by 5 bases and 2 bases, with 7 bases remaining between them. This CDR3 reads CASSPGTYEQYF. As DNA, the CDR3 is TGTGCCAGCAGTCCGGGGACCTACGAGCAGTACTTC.

The rearrangement uses TRBV19 and TRBJ1-3; D is unresolved. Germline CDR1 LNHDA, CDR2 SQIVND (reference sequence). The CDR3 totals 13 residues. Trimming took 10 bases from V and 0 from J, leaving 10 bases between them. The CDR3 coding sequence is TGTGCCACCTCGGAGTTCTCTGGAAACACCATATATTTT. Translated: CATSEFSGNTIYF.

The chain links TRBV6-5 to TRBJ1-1, with D unresolved. Germline V gives CDR1 MNHEY, CDR2 SVGAGI. The V end lost 5 bases, the J end lost 4 bases, and 17 bases lay between the germline ends. The length of the CDR3 is 15 residues. The CDR3 sequence: CASSQTHGVPTEAFF. The CDR3 DNA sequence: TGTGCCAGCAGTCAAACGCACGGGGTACCCACTGAAGCTTTCTTT.

V and J are TRBV6-1 and TRBJ2-7; 8 bases line up with TRBD1. Germline CDR1 is MNHNS and CDR2 is SASEGT. The V and J ends lost 6 bases and 0 bases, in that order; junction bases with no gene match: 7. This CDR3 spans 15 amino acids. The CDR3 is CASSAGTGHSYEQYF. In DNA form, the CDR3 reads TGTGCCAGCAGCGCTGGGACAGGTCACTCCTACGAGCAGTACTTC.

The chain employs TRBV27 and TRBJ2-3; 10 positions agree with TRBD2. With V trimmed by 6 bases and J by 9 bases, 9 bases remained unmatched. CDR1 is MNHEY and CDR2 is SMNVEV in the germline V gene (reference sequence). This CDR3 spans 14 amino acids. CDR3 in DNA: TGTGCCAGCAGGGGACTAGCGACAGGCTTCACGCAGTATTTT. Its protein product is CASRGLATGFTQYF.

The chain is built from TRBV5-4 and TRBJ1-2; no definite D call. Trimming removed 2 bases at V and 0 bases at J, with 2 bases between. The CDR3 loop spans 12 amino acids. Looked up from germline, CDR1 is SGHNT and CDR2 is YYREEE (reference sequence). The CDR3 region is CASSLTNYGYTF. The CDR3 coding sequence is TGTGCCAGCAGCTTAACTAACTATGGCTACACCTTC.

This chain connects TRBV28 to TRBJ1-1, with 7 bases identical to TRBD1. Germline CDR1 MDHEN, CDR2 SYDVKM. V shed 4 bases and J 4 bases; nucleotides not matched to a gene: 15. The CDR3 runs 17 residues. This CDR3 reads CASSYVDRAMDATEAFF. The CDR3 DNA reads TGTGCCAGCAGTTACGTTGACAGGGCGATGGACGCCACTGAAGCTTTCTTT.

The J gene is TRBJ2-7, the V gene TRBV6-5; D may be TRBD2 (6 bases). The germline CDR1 and CDR2 sequences are MNHEY and SVGAGI. The CDR3 spans 15 residues. V was trimmed by 3 bases and J by 7 bases, leaving 19 bases between them. The CDR3 here is CASSYAGGELAEQYF. CDR3 DNA sequence: TGTGCCAGCAGTTATGCGGGTGGTGAGCTAGCGGAGCAGTACTTC.

This clone was seen a few times. The chain uses TRBV28 and TRBJ2-7; TRBD1 might be the D (6 bases). V was shortened by 4 bases and J by 12 bases, with 16 bases between the two germline ends. This CDR3 is 12 amino acids long. Germline CDR1 reads MDHEN; CDR2 reads SYDVKM. The DNA of the CDR3 is TGTGCCAGCAGTTCCAGAGGGGGACAACCGTACTTC. It codes for CASSSRGGQPYF.